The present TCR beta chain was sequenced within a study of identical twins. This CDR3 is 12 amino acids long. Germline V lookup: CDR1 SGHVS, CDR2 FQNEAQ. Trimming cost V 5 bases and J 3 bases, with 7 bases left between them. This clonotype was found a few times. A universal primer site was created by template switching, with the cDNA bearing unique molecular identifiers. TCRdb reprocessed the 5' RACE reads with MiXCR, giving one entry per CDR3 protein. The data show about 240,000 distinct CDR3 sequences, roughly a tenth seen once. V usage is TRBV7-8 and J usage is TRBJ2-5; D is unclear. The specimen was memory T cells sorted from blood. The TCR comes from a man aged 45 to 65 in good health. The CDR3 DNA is TGTGCCAGCAGCATCAGGAAAGAGACCCAGTACTTC. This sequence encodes CASSIRKETQYF.